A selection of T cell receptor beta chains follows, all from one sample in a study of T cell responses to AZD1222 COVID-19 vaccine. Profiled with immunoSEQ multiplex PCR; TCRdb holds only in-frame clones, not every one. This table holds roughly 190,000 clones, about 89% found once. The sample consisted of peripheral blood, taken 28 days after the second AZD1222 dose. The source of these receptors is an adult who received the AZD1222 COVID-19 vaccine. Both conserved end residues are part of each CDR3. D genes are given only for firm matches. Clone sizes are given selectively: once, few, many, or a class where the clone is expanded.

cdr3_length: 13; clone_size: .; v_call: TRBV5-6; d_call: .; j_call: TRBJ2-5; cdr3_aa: CASSLAAGKLQYF; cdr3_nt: TGTGCCAGCAGCTTGGCGGCCGGGAAGCTTCAGTACTTC
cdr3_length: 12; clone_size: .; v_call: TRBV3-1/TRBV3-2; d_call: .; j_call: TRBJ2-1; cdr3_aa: CASSREIYEQFF; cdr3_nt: TGTGCCAGCAGCCGAGAAATTTATGAGCAGTTCTTC
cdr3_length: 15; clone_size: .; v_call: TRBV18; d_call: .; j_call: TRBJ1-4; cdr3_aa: CASSRNPGATEKLFF; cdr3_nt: TGTGCCAGCTCTCGAAATCCAGGGGCGACGGAAAAACTGTTTTTT
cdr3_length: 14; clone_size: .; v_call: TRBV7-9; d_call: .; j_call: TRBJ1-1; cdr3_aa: CASSSQGEHTEAFF; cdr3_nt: TGTGCCAGCAGCTCCCAAGGGGAACACACTGAAGCTTTCTTT
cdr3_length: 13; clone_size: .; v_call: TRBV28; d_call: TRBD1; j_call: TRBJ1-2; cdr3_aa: CASSFGQGYGYTF; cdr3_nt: TGTGCCAGCAGTTTCGGACAGGGATATGGCTACACCTTC
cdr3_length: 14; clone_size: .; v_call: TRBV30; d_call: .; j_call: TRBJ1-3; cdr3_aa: CAWSREGSGNTIYF; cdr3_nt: TGTGCCTGGAGCAGGGAGGGCTCTGGAAACACCATATATTTT
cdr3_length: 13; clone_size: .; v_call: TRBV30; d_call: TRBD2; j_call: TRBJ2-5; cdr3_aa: CAWRRGGQETQYF; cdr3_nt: TGTGCCTGGAGACGCGGGGGGCAAGAGACCCAGTACTTC
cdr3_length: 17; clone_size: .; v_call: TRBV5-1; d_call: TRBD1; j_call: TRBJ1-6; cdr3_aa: CASSLSPGQGDNSPLHF; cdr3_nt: TGCGCCAGCAGCTTGTCGCCGGGACAGGGGGATAATTCACCCCTCCACTTT
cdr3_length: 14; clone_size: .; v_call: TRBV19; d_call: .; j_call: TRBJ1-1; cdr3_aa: CASSRQPWYTEAFF; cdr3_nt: TGTGCCAGTAGTCGGCAGCCGTGGTACACTGAAGCTTTCTTT
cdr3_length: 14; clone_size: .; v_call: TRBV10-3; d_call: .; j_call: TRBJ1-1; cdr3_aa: CAITNGAGNTEAFF; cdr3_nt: TGTGCCATCACCAATGGAGCAGGGAACACTGAAGCTTTCTTT
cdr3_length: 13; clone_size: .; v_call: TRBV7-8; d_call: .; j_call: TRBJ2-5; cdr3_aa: CASSLEARGSQYF; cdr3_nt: TGTGCCAGCAGCTTAGAGGCGAGGGGCTCCCAGTACTTC
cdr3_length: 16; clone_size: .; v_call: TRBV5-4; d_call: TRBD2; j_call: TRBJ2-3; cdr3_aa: CASSSKTSASTDTQYF; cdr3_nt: TGTGCCAGCAGCTCTAAGACTAGCGCAAGCACAGATACGCAGTATTTT
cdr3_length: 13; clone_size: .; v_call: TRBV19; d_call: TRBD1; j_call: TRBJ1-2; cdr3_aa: CASSPTGNYGYTF; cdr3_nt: TGTGCCAGTAGCCCGACAGGGAACTATGGCTACACCTTC
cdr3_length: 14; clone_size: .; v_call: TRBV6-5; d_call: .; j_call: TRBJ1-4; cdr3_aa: CASSYSNHNEKLFF; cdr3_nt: TGTGCCAGCAGTTACAGCAACCATAATGAAAAACTGTTTTTT
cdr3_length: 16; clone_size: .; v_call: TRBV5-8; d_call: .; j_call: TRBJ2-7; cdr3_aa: CASSGALGDGPYEQYF; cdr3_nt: TGTGCCAGCAGCGGTGCCCTGGGGGACGGACCCTACGAGCAGTACTTC
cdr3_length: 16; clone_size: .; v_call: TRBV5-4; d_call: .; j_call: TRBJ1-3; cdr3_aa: CASSFGTPSSGNTIYF; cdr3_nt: TGTGCCAGCAGCTTCGGGACACCGAGCTCTGGAAACACCATATATTTT
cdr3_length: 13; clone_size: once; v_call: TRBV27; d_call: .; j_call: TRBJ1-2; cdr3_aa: CASSKRGNYGYTF; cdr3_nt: TGTGCCAGCAGCAAAAGGGGTAACTATGGCTACACCTTC
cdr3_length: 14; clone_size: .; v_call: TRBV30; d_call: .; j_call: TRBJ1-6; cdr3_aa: CAWRLKGTSSPLHF; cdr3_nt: TGTGCCTGGAGATTAAAGGGAACCAGCTCACCCCTCCACTTT
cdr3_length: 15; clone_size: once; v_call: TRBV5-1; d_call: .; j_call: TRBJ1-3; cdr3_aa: CASSRDPASGNTIYF; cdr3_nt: TGCGCCAGCAGCCGGGACCCAGCCTCTGGAAACACCATATATTTT
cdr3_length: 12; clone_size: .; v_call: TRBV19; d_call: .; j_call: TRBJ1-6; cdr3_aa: CASNWWGSPLHF; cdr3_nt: TGTGCCAGTAATTGGTGGGGTTCACCCCTCCACTTT
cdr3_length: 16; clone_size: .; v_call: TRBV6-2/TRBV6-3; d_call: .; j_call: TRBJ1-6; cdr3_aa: CASSSSDLAYNSPLHF; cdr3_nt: TGTGCCAGCAGTTCGTCGGACCTTGCGTATAATTCACCCCTCCACTTT
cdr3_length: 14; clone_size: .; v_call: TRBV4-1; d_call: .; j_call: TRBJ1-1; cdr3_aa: CASSQAGGSTEAFF; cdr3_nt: TGCGCCAGCAGCCAAGCTGGGGGCTCGACTGAAGCTTTCTTT